This entry lists 30 T cell receptor beta chains sequenced from one sample in a study of cytomegalovirus exposure and HLA in healthy donors. The PCR used 60 Vbeta and 13 Jbeta primers. The method was immunoSEQ multiplex PCR; TCRdb's version includes in-frame clones alone and lacks a portion of them. This sample yields approximately 150,000 clones, of which around 77% are seen a single time; approximately 1% belongs to the top ten. Sequencing was carried out using PBMCs. The origin of the receptors is a woman in her thirties or forties in good health and CMV-seronegative.

This chain uses TRBV30 with TRBJ2-7, with 10 bases identical to TRBD1. V trimming: 0 bases; J trimming: 4 bases; junction bases outside the gene matches: 9. The CDR3 contains 16 residues. Germline CDR1 and CDR2: GTSNPN and SVGIG (reference sequence). The CDR3 nucleotides are TGTGCCTGGAGTGTTCATCCGGGGACAGGGGTTTACGAGCAGTACTTC. It yields the protein CAWSVHPGTGVYEQYF.

This clone was picked up a small number of times. The rearrangement links TRBV5-1 to TRBJ2-7; D perhaps matches TRBD2 (5 bases). CDR1 is SGHRS, CDR2 YFSETQ, per germline. The V and J ends lost 3 bases and 6 bases respectively, with 16 bases between them. This CDR3 is 14 amino acids long. This CDR3 is CASSSPGLGGEQYF. CDR3 sequence (DNA): TGCGCCAGCAGCTCCCCCGGCCTCGGAGGCGAGCAGTACTTC.

This clone was counted a single time. At one boundary the junction diverges from the germline segment, which might be a read error. This sequence joins TRBV7-7 and TRBJ2-5; 9 bases align to TRBD1. CDR3 length: 13 residues. CDR1 SSHAT and CDR2 FNYEAQ come from the germline V gene (reference sequence). The CDR3 DNA reads as TGTGCTAGCAGCCAGGACAGGGGAGAGACCCAGTACTTC. This gives the protein CASSQDRGETQYF.

This chain connects TRBV5-1 to TRBJ2-1; 10 bases line up with TRBD2. Germline trimming cut 2 bases from V and 10 bases from J; bases unmatched to any gene: 9. Germline V gene lookup returns CDR1 SGHRS and CDR2 YFSETQ. The CDR3 consists of 15 residues. CDR3 bases: TGCGCCAGCAGCTTAGGGACTAGCGCACAGGGGGAGCAGTTCTTC. Its protein is CASSLGTSAQGEQFF.

The chain is built from TRBV7-3 and TRBJ2-1; D unclear. V lost 5 bases, J lost 1 base, and 12 bases lay in between. Germline V gene data show CDR1 as SGHTA and CDR2 as FQGTGA. The CDR3 extends over 15 amino acids. The CDR3 region is CASSPKEVSYNEQFF. CDR3 DNA: TGTGCCAGCAGCCCAAAAGAGGTTTCCTACAATGAGCAGTTCTTC. Full variable domain (missing parts from reference TRBV7-3 and TRBJ2-1): GAGVSQTPSNKVTEKGKYVELRCDPISGHTALYWYRQSLGQGPEFLIYFQGTGAADDSGLPNDRFFAVRPEGSVSTLKIQRTERGDSAVYLCASSPKEVSYNEQFFGPGTRLTVL.

The chain is built from TRBV19 and TRBJ1-2; D is ambiguous. CDR1 and CDR2 (germline): LNHDA, SQIVND (reference sequence). The CDR3 runs to 13 residues. V lost 10 bases, J lost 2 bases, and 14 bases lay in between. CDR3 DNA: TGTGCCACCTCACCGAACTTAAACTATGGCTACACCTTC. Protein product: CATSPNLNYGYTF.

This chain connects TRBV5-1 to TRBJ2-7, with 7 bases that match TRBD1. Trimming at V came to 2 bases and at J to 3 bases, leaving 5 bases not matched to a gene. This CDR3 region has 14 residues. In germline, CDR1 is SGHRS, CDR2 YFSETQ. CDR3 region: CASSLSGQSYEQYF. The CDR3 region has the DNA TGCGCCAGCAGCTTATCGGGACAGAGCTACGAGCAGTACTTC.

The chain recombines TRBV29-1 with TRBJ2-1, with D possibly TRBD1 on 6 matching bases. Germline CDR1 SQVTM, CDR2 ANQGSEA. Deletions cut 7 bases from V and 5 bases from J, with 15 bases between. The CDR3 consists of 13 residues. As DNA, the CDR3 is TGCAGCGCCCTTGGGACAACTGACAATGAGCAGTTCTTC. It yields the protein CSALGTTDNEQFF.

The chain couples TRBV6-5 to TRBJ2-1, with 10 bases that match TRBD1. Germline loops: CDR1 MNHEY, CDR2 SVGAGI. The CDR3 sequence is 15 residues long. Germline trimming cut 10 bases from V and 8 bases from J; bases unmatched to any gene: 14. CDR3 residues: CATGTPRDRGDEQFF. In DNA, the CDR3 is TGTGCCACCGGAACCCCCCGGGACAGGGGCGATGAGCAGTTCTTC.

V and J are TRBV5-1 and TRBJ1-2; 9 nucleotides align to TRBD1. The V gene end was trimmed by 0 bases and the J gene end by 5 bases; junction bases not matched to a gene: 5. The V gene's germline CDR1 is SGHRS and CDR2 YFSETQ. This CDR3 spans 15 amino acids. CDR3 sequence (DNA): TGCGCCAGCAGCTTGGAGACAGGACAGGGGTATGGCTACACCTTC. It encodes CASSLETGQGYGYTF.

This clone was counted only a few times. The gene calls are TRBV30 and TRBJ2-7; 7 nucleotides align to TRBD1. The trim removed 1 base at V and 6 bases at J, leaving 9 bases unmatched. Germline assignment: CDR1 GTSNPN and CDR2 SVGIG (reference sequence). This CDR3 region has 14 residues. CDR3 sequence: CAWSGPKRQGEQYF. The CDR3 DNA is TGTGCCTGGAGTGGCCCGAAGAGACAGGGCGAGCAGTACTTC.

The CDR3 nucleotides are TGTGCCAGCAGCTTAGGGGTCGGCTACGAGCAGTACTTC. It is translated as CASSLGVGYEQYF. The chain recombines TRBV5-4 with TRBJ2-7; weak D call: TRBD1 (5 bases). Germline V gene sequence: CDR1 SGHNT, CDR2 YYREEE (reference sequence). Between the trimmed V and J ends, which lost 2 bases and 3 bases, there was a span of 9 bases. This CDR3 region has 13 residues. Filled out from reference TRBV5-4 and TRBJ2-7, the complete variable domain reads ETGVTQSPTHLIKTRGQQVTLRCSSQSGHNTVSWYQQALGQGPQFIFQYYREEENGRGNFPPRFSGLQFPNYSSELNVNALELDDSALYLCASSLGVGYEQYFGPGTRLTVT.

V usage is TRBV19 and J usage is TRBJ2-2; D might be TRBD1 (5 bases). V gave up 6 bases and J gave up 4 bases, with 12 bases separating them. The CDR3 contains 14 residues. The germline V gene has CDR1 LNHDA and CDR2 SQIVND (reference sequence). CDR3 amino acids: CASRIREGTGELFF. CDR3 DNA sequence: TGTGCCAGTAGGATCAGGGAAGGCACCGGGGAGCTGTTTTTT.

This rearrangement joins TRBV12-5 to TRBJ2-2, with a weak D call TRBD1 (5 bases). The CDR3 contains 14 residues. Germline V gives CDR1 LGHNT, CDR2 FRNRAP. The ends were cut back, 3 bases at V and 3 bases at J, with 8 bases in the middle. CDR3 sequence: CASGFAGHTGELFF. DNA for the CDR3: TGTGCTAGTGGTTTTGCAGGGCACACCGGGGAGCTGTTTTTT.

The rearrangement joins TRBV6-1 to TRBJ1-4; maybe TRBD1 (5 bases). The CDR3 has 15 residues. V was clipped by 0 bases and J by 8 bases, with 13 bases between them. Germline lookup yields CDR1 MNHNS and CDR2 SASEGT. CDR3 DNA sequence: TGTGCCAGCAGTGAAGCGGCGGCAGGGCGAGAAAAACTGTTTTTT. This sequence encodes CASSEAAAGREKLFF.

The V and J genes are TRBV18 and TRBJ2-7; 9 bases are a match to TRBD1. V dropped 2 bases and J dropped 1; count of bases not matched to a gene: 3. Germline V lookup: CDR1 KGHSH, CDR2 LQKENI. CDR3 length equals 15 residues. The CDR3 loop is CASSPGGQGSYEQYF. The CDR3 DNA is TGTGCCAGCTCACCAGGGGGACAGGGATCCTACGAGCAGTACTTC.

The chain uses TRBV7-9 and TRBJ1-2; TRBD1 might be the D (6 bases). The CDR3 consists of 11 residues. V dropped 5 bases and J dropped 14 bases, with 15 bases sitting between them. Germline CDR1 is SEHNR and CDR2 is FQNEAQ (reference sequence). In nucleotides, the CDR3 is TGTGCCAGCAGCCCCTCAGGGGAATCTACCTTC. This gives the protein CASSPSGESTF. The variable domain in full, completed from reference TRBV7-9 and TRBJ1-2, reads DTGVSQNPRHKITKRGQNVTFRCDPISEHNRLYWYRQTLGQGPEFLTYFQNEAQLEKSRLLSDRFSAERPKGSFSTLEIQRTEQGDSAMYLCASSPSGESTFGSGTRLTVV.

In DNA, the CDR3 is TGCAGTGCTAGATTCGGGGGAGAAGCTTTCTTT. As protein: CSARFGGEAFF. The chain joins TRBV20-1 to TRBJ1-1; the D gene is possibly TRBD1 (5 bases). The length of the CDR3 is 11 residues. The ends were cut back, 2 bases at V and 8 bases at J, with 9 bases in the middle. Germline CDR1 and CDR2: DFQATT and SNEGSKA (reference sequence).

This clone was counted once. A junction end diverges from the germline sequence, so it may reflect a read error. Here the CDR3 DNA reads TGTGCCAGCAGCACTGACTCCTTCGAGCAGTACTTC. This sequence encodes CASSTDSFEQYF. The rearrangement uses TRBV5-4 and TRBJ2-7; no definite D call. Germline V gene lookup returns CDR1 SGHNT and CDR2 YYREEE (reference sequence). The CDR3 loop spans 12 amino acids.

The J gene is TRBJ1-2, the V gene TRBV19; TRBD1 is a possible D gene (5 bases). Trimming took off 3 bases at V and 5 bases at J, with 10 bases between the two ends. Germline V gene data show CDR1 as LNHDA and CDR2 as SQIVND (reference sequence). The CDR3 contains 13 residues. This chain's CDR3 is CASSMGSGYGYTF. DNA for the CDR3: TGTGCCAGTAGTATGGGGTCAGGGTATGGCTACACCTTC.

The V gene is TRBV19, the J gene TRBJ1-5; D not resolved. The ends were cut back, 3 bases at V and 5 bases at J, with 17 bases in the middle. CDR1 and CDR2 (germline): LNHDA, SQIVND (reference sequence). The CDR3 loop spans 16 amino acids. In DNA form, the CDR3 reads TGTGCCAGTAGTATGAGTCCGGGTATCAGTTATCAGCCCCAGCATTTT. Translating it yields CASSMSPGISYQPQHF.

J is TRBJ2-1 and V is TRBV7-2; the match to TRBD2 covers 7 bases. Per germline, CDR1 SGHTA and CDR2 FQGNSA. The CDR3 is 15 amino acids. J gave up 1 base and V 2 bases, and 2 bases lay outside the gene matches. As DNA, the CDR3 is TGTGCCAGCAGCTTAAGCGGGATGTCCTACAATGAGCAGTTCTTC. Its protein product is CASSLSGMSYNEQFF.

This chain connects TRBV4-1 to TRBJ1-2, with 7 nucleotides matching TRBD1. Looked up from germline, CDR1 is MGHRA and CDR2 is YSYEKL. The length of the CDR3 is 15 residues. V lost 0 bases and J lost 4; bases outside the gene matches: 5. The CDR3 coding sequence is TGCGCCAGCAGCCAAGAGGCGGGGACAGTCTATGGCTACACCTTC. Its translation: CASSQEAGTVYGYTF.

This clone was recorded a few times. Other DNA variants within this sample encode the same CDR3. The chain uses TRBV29-1 and TRBJ2-1, with 12 positions matching TRBD2. V lost 2 bases and J lost 10; bases outside the gene matches: 3. Germline-derived CDR1 and CDR2 are SQVTM and ANQGSEA. The CDR3 is 13 residues long. The CDR3 protein is CSVELAGGGEQFF. The CDR3 DNA reads as TGCAGCGTTGAACTAGCGGGAGGGGGGGAGCAGTTCTTC.

The rearrangement joins TRBV30 to TRBJ1-3, with 7 bases aligning to TRBD1. Germline-derived CDR1 and CDR2 are GTSNPN and SVGIG (reference sequence). The CDR3 has 16 residues. Germline trimming cut 4 bases from V and 0 bases from J; bases unmatched to any gene: 9. CDR3 sequence reads: CAWNPRTGASGNTIYF. CDR3 DNA: TGTGCCTGGAACCCCAGGACAGGAGCCTCTGGAAACACCATATATTTT.

A single count supports this clone. The chain couples TRBV30 to TRBJ1-2; D is possibly TRBD1 (5 bases). Trimming pared 2 bases from V and 7 bases from J, leaving 8 bases between. Germline-derived CDR1 and CDR2 are GTSNPN and SVGIG (reference sequence). CDR3 length equals 11 residues. The CDR3 protein is CAWSRGGGYTF. The CDR3 region has the DNA TGTGCCTGGAGTAGGGGAGGTGGCTACACCTTC.

The chain carries TRBV27 and TRBJ1-1; 9 bases agree with TRBD1. This CDR3 region has 15 residues. CDR1 MNHEY and CDR2 SMNVEV come from the germline V gene (reference sequence). Losses at the gene ends were 5 bases for V and 3 bases for J; bases not matched to a gene: 7. CDR3 DNA sequence: TGTGCCAGCAGTCTCACCGGGACAGGGTACACTGAAGCTTTCTTT. It yields the protein CASSLTGTGYTEAFF.

This clone was observed a few times. The chain has TRBV7-9 and TRBJ1-5; the match to TRBD1 covers 7 bases. CDR1 is SEHNR, CDR2 FQNEAQ, per germline (reference sequence). V trimming: 5 bases; J trimming: 1 base; junction bases outside the gene matches: 5. The CDR3 loop spans 15 amino acids. CDR3 coding DNA: TGTGCCAGCAGCCCAGAGACAGGGAGCAATCAGCCCCAGCATTTT. This codes for CASSPETGSNQPQHF.

This clone was recorded once. This chain links TRBV15 with TRBJ1-4; no clear D gene. With 0 bases removed from V and 8 bases from J, the gap between germline ends came to 7 bases. The length of the CDR3 is 13 residues. CDR1 is LNHNV, CDR2 YYDKDF, per germline (reference sequence). The CDR3 DNA follows: TGTGCCACCAGCAGAGAAGAGATAGAAAAACTGTTTTTT. Encoded protein: CATSREEIEKLFF.

The V call is TRBV2, the J call TRBJ1-2; possible D gene TRBD1, 6 bases. The ends were cut back, 4 bases at V and 4 bases at J, with 10 bases in the middle. This CDR3 is built from 13 residues. The V gene's germline CDR1 is SNHLY and CDR2 FYNNEI. In nucleotides, the CDR3 is TGTGCCAGCAGTGGGACAGCCCTCTATGGCTACACCTTC. Protein: CASSGTALYGYTF.